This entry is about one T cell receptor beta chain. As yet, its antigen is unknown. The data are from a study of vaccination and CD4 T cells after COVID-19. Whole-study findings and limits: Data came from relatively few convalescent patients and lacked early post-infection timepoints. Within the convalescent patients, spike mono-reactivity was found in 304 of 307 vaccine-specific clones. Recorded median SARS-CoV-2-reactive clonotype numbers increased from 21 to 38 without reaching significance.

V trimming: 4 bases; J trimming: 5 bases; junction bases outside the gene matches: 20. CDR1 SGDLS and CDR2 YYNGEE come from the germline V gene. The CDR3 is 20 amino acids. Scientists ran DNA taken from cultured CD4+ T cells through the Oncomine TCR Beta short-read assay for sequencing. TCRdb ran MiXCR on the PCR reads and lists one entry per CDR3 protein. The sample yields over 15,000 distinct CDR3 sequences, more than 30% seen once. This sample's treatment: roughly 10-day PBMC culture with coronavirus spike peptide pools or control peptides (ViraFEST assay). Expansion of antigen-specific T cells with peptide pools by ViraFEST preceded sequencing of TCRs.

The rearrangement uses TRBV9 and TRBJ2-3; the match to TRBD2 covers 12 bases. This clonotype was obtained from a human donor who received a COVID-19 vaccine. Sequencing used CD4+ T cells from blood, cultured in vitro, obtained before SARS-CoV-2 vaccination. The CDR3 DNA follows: TGTGCCAGCAGCCTCCGACTAGCGGGGGCCGAGACTAGATGGGGAGATACGCAGTATTTT. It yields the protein CASSLRLAGAETRWGDTQYF.